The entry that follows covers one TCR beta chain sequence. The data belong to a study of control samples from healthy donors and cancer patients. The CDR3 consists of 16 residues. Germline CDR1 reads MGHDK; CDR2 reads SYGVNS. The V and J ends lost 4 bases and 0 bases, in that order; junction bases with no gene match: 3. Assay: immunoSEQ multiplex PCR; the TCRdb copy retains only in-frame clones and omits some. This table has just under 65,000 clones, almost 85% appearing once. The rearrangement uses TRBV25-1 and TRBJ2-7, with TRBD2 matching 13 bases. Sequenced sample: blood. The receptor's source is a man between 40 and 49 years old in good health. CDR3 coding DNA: TGTGCCAGCAGTGGGGGACTAGCGGGAACCTCCTACGAGCAGTACTTC. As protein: CASSGGLAGTSYEQYF.